These T cell receptor beta chains were read from a single sample in a study of siplizumab effects on memory and regulatory T cells. For these receptors, no antigen is known. Only in-frame clones appear in the TCRdb table, and some are missing; sequencing was by immunoSEQ multiplex PCR. The table records approximately 12,000 clones, around 40% of them present only once. The sample was CFSE-low (dividing) CD8+ T cells sorted from an allogeneic mixed lymphocyte reaction. These receptors came from a human donor in good health; the cells came from an allogeneic mixed lymphocyte reaction. The CDR3 runs from the conserved cysteine through the conserved F or W. The order of the fields is D gene, V gene, J gene, clone size, CDR3 DNA, CDR3 protein. The D gene is left open where the match is weak. Clone size is not always given. Where it is, it says once, few, many or a class for expanded clones.

.	TRBV2	TRBJ2-7	.	TGTGCCGGTCCGCAATCCTACGAGCAGTACTTC	CAGPQSYEQYF
.	TRBV29-1	TRBJ2-1	.	TGCAGCGTTTCCCGACAGGACTACAATGAGCAGTTCTTC	CSVSRQDYNEQFF
.	TRBV7-8	TRBJ1-4	.	TGTGCCACCCGGTCAGAACCTAATGAAAAACTGTTTTTT	CATRSEPNEKLFF
.	TRBV9	TRBJ2-1	medium-sized	TGTGCCAGCAGCGTAGGGGGTTTGGGGCCCTACAATGAGCAGTTCTTC	CASSVGGLGPYNEQFF
TRBD2	TRBV7-9	TRBJ2-7	.	TGTGCCAGCAGCGATCTGGGGCGGGGGTACTCCTACGAGCAGTACTTC	CASSDLGRGYSYEQYF
TRBD1	TRBV6-5	TRBJ1-2	few	TGTGCCAGCAGCCCGGACAGGTTGGATGGCTACACCTTC	CASSPDRLDGYTF
.	TRBV4-1	TRBJ2-7	.	TGCGCCAGCAGCCAAGATTCCCGGCAGGGGGGGTCCTACGAGCAGTACTTC	CASSQDSRQGGSYEQYF
TRBD1	TRBV27	TRBJ1-2	few	TGTGCCAGCAGTTTTGTTCAGGGGGGGGGCTACACCTTC	CASSFVQGGGYTF
.	TRBV2	TRBJ2-1	medium-sized	TGTGCCAGCATGTACGGCCTCGATGAGCAGTTCTTC	CASMYGLDEQFF
TRBD2	TRBV7-6	TRBJ2-1	.	TGTGCCAGCAGCTTAGCGCCAGCGGGGGGTCGCGGTGAGCAGTTCTTC	CASSLAPAGGRGEQFF
TRBD1	TRBV4-1	TRBJ1-4	.	TGCGCCAGCAGCCATCGGACAGGGGAGGGGGAAAAACTGTTTTTT	CASSHRTGEGEKLFF
.	TRBV19	TRBJ2-7	.	TGTGCCAGCGGGCCTGGGGGAACCTACGAGCAGTACTTC	CASGPGGTYEQYF
TRBD1	TRBV10-2	TRBJ1-2	medium-sized	TGCGCCAGCAGTGATAGGGACAGGGTTGGCTACACCTTC	CASSDRDRVGYTF
TRBD1	TRBV5-4	TRBJ1-2	.	TGTGCCAGCAGCGACAGGGGAGACGCGGAAGGCTACACCTTC	CASSDRGDAEGYTF
.	TRBV6-5	TRBJ2-7	.	TGTGCCAGCAGTTACGGGGGGACCTACGAGCAGTACTTC	CASSYGGTYEQYF
.	TRBV7-6	TRBJ2-4	.	TGTGCCAGCAGCTTATCCGGGCCACTGAACATTCAGTACTTC	CASSLSGPLNIQYF
TRBD2	TRBV7-8	TRBJ2-1	few	TGTGCCAGCAGCTTACCCGTGACTAGCGGGACTGACAATGAGCAGTTCTTC	CASSLPVTSGTDNEQFF
.	TRBV4-1	TRBJ2-2	many	TGCGCCAGCAGCCAAGGAGATGCGGCCGGGGAGCTGTTTTTT	CASSQGDAAGELFF